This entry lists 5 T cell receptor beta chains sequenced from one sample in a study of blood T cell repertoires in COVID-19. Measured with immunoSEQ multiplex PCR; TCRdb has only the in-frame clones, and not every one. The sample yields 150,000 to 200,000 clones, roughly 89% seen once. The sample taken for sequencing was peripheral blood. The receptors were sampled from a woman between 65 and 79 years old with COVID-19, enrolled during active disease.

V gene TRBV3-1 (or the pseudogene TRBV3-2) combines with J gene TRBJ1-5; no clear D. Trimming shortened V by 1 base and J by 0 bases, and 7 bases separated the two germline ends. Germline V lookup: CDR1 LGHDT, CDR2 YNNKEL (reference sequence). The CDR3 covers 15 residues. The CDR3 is CASSQGGYSNQPQHF. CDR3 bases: TGTGCCAGCAGCCAAGGAGGGTATAGCAATCAGCCCCAGCATTTT.

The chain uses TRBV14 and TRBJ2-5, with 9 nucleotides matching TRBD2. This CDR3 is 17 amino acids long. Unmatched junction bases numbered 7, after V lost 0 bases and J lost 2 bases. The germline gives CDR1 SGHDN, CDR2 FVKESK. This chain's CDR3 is CASSQDRVLAGQETQYF. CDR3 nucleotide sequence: TGTGCCAGCAGCCAAGATAGGGTGCTAGCGGGGCAAGAGACCCAGTACTTC.

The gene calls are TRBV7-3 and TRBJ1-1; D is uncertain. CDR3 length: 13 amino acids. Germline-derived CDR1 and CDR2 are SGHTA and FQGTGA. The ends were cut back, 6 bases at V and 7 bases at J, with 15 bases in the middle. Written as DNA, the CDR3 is TGTGCCAGCAGTCACACGGGAGGTTTTGAAGCTTTCTTT. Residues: CASSHTGGFEAFF.

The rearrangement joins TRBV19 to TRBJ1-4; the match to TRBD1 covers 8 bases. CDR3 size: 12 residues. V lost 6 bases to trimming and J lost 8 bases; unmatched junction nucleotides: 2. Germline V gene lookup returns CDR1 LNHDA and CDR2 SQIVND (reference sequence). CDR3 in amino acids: CASSRGQEKLFF. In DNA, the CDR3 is TGTGCCAGTAGCAGGGGGCAAGAAAAACTGTTTTTT.

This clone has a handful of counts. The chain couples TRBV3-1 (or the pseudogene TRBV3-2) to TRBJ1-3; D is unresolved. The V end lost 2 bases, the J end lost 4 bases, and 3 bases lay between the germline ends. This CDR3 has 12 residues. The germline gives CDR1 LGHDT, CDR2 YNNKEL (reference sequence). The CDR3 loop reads CASSQLGNTIYF. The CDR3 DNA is TGTGCCAGCAGCCAACTCGGAAACACCATATATTTT.